The rows below give T cell receptor beta chains drawn from one sample of a study of shared clonotypes between healthy human individuals. Profiled with immunoSEQ multiplex PCR; TCRdb holds only in-frame clones, not every one. The sample consists of 600,000 to 750,000 clones, 72% of them appearing once. Sequencing used memory CD4+ T cells sorted from blood. The receptors derive from a woman aged 30 to 39 in good health. Both conserved end residues are part of each CDR3. D genes are given only for firm matches. Size tells how often a clone was seen (once, few, many) or the class of an expanded clone, and some rows leave it out.

TRBD1,TRBJ2-7,TRBV6-5,-,TGTGCCAGCAGTTCCAGGGGGACAGCCTACGAGCAGTACTTC,CASSSRGTAYEQYF
-,TRBJ2-1,TRBV28,-,TGTGCCAGCAGTTCAGTTGTTCTCAATGAGCAGTTCTTC,CASSSVVLNEQFF
TRBD1,TRBJ2-3,TRBV19,-,TGTGCCAGTAGGGGACAGGGCAGCCTGGATACGCAGTATTTT,CASRGQGSLDTQYF
TRBD1,TRBJ1-2,TRBV28,-,TGTGCCATCTCAGGGGGGGGAGGCTATGGCTACACCTTC,CAISGGGGYGYTF
-,TRBJ1-1,TRBV7-8,-,TGTGCCAGCAGCTCAGAGGCGGTTTCTGAAGCTTTCTTT,CASSSEAVSEAFF
-,TRBJ1-1,TRBV18,-,TGTGCCAGCTCACCTTATTGGCAGGGGACTCCGAACACTGAAGCTTTCTTT,CASSPYWQGTPNTEAFF
-,TRBJ1-5,TRBV2,few,TGTGCCAGCAGTGAAGTGGGGGGTCAGCCCCAGCATTTT,CASSEVGGQPQHF
TRBD1,TRBJ1-4,TRBV11-2,-,TGTGCCAGCAGCCCAGGGACAGGGGGCAGAAAACTGTTTTTT,CASSPGTGGRKLFF
-,TRBJ1-1,TRBV28,-,TGTGCCAGCAGTCCTGGGGGGGGGACTGAAGCTTTCTTT,CASSPGGGTEAFF
-,TRBJ2-1,TRBV2,-,TGTGCCAGCAGAAAACCTACGGGAAGCTCCTACAATGAGCAGTTCTTC,CASRKPTGSSYNEQFF
TRBD2,TRBJ2-7,TRBV6-1,once,TGTGCCAGCACCGCGGGACTAGCGGGAACCTACGAGCAGTACTTC,CASTAGLAGTYEQYF
TRBD2,TRBJ2-1,TRBV25-1,-,TGTGCCAGCAGTGAAATTGCTAGCGGGAGGCCTTTTGTGCAGTTCTTC,CASSEIASGRPFVQFF
TRBD1,TRBJ1-2,TRBV5-1,-,TGCGCCAGCAGCTTGGATGGTTATGGGACAGGGGATACTAACTATGGCTACACCTTC,CASSLDGYGTGDTNYGYTF
-,TRBJ1-5,TRBV6-1,few,TGTGCCAGCAGTGAACAAAGGGATCAGCCCCAGCATTTT,CASSEQRDQPQHF
-,TRBJ2-7,TRBV11-3,-,TGTGCCAGCAGCCGGGACTCCTCGGCCGACGAGCAGTACTTC,CASSRDSSADEQYF
-,TRBJ2-7,TRBV28,-,TGTGCCAGCAGACGACCGGGCCCCAGTTACGAGCAGTACTTC,CASRRPGPSYEQYF
TRBD1,TRBJ2-7,TRBV4-2,-,TGTGCCAGCAGCCAAGGGGGACAGGGGGCCGGCGAGCAGTACTTC,CASSQGGQGAGEQYF
TRBD1,TRBJ2-1,TRBV5-6,-,TGTGCCAGCAGCGGGAACCAGGGGGCACGTTCCTACAATGAGCAGTTCTTC,CASSGNQGARSYNEQFF
TRBD2,TRBJ2-2,TRBV11-2,-,TGTGCCAGCAGCTCCTCAGCGGGAGGGCCCGGGGAGCTGTTTTTT,CASSSSAGGPGELFF
TRBD2,TRBJ2-5,TRBV27,few,TGTGCCAGCAGTCTCCTTAGCGGGAGAGTGGGAGAGACCCAGTACTTC,CASSLLSGRVGETQYF
-,TRBJ1-1,TRBV29-1,-,TGCAGCGTTGATGGGCGGGCGGTGAACACTGAAGCTTTCTTT,CSVDGRAVNTEAFF
TRBD1,TRBJ2-3,TRBV19,many,TGTGCCAGTAGATCGACAGGGAGCACAGATACGCAGTATTTT,CASRSTGSTDTQYF
-,TRBJ1-1,TRBV2,-,TGTGCCAGCACCGGACAGAGAACTGAAGCTTTCTTT,CASTGQRTEAFF
TRBD1,TRBJ1-1,TRBV14,-,TGTGCCAGCAGCCTCCGGACAGGGGGCGAAGCTTTCTTT,CASSLRTGGEAFF
-,TRBJ2-5,TRBV5-6,-,TGTGCCAGCAGCGAAGCCGGAACGACGGGGGAGACCCAGTACTTC,CASSEAGTTGETQYF
-,TRBJ2-3,TRBV18,-,TGTGCCAGCTCACCTGGAGGGTCGAGCACAGATACGCAGTATTTT,CASSPGGSSTDTQYF
-,TRBJ1-2,TRBV4-2,-,TGTGCCAGCAGCCAAGAGGGACGGGACTATGGCTACACCTTC,CASSQEGRDYGYTF
TRBD1,TRBJ2-7,TRBV2,few,TGTGCCAGCAGTCGGGACAGTACCGAGCAGTACTTC,CASSRDSTEQYF